The 10 T cell receptor beta chains below all came from one sample that was sequenced in a study of Graves' ophthalmopathy and Graves' hyperthyroidism (dated by TCRdb to 2016 to 2018). The data were produced on an Illumina HiSeq 2000. For repertoire sequencing, TCR beta CDR3 regions were amplified from RNA transcripts. HTBI primers and the Qiagen OneStep RT-PCR kit were used in a first-round RT-PCR, which was followed by a second-round multiplex PCR, size selection and purification. TCRdb trimmed public reads at Q25 via fastp, called clones via MiXCR and kept in-frame beta chains. All rows with the same CDR3 protein become a single entry with the most common DNA and genes. The sample profile shows hundreds of thousands of distinct CDR3 sequences; 45% of them were found once. Together, the top ten hold more than 45% of the sample. Sequenced: peripheral blood. These receptors were taken from an adult man with Graves' ophthalmopathy.

The chain recombines TRBV11-2 with TRBJ2-7; D is uncertain. Trimming cost V 5 bases and J 4 bases, with 18 bases left between them. Germline V gives CDR1 SGHAT, CDR2 FQNNGV. This CDR3 is built from 15 residues. The CDR3 loop reads CASSLTTGPLYEQYF. CDR3 sequence (DNA): TGTGCCAGCAGCCTAACTACCGGGCCTCTTTACGAGCAGTACTTC.

This clonotype was picked up a small number of times. For the CDR3, the DNA is TGTGCCAGCATCAATCCAGGGGCCTCAGCCTACGAGCAGTACTTC. Translating it yields CASINPGASAYEQYF. This rearrangement joins TRBV10-3 to TRBJ2-7, with D possibly matching TRBD1 (6 bases). CDR1 and CDR2 (germline): ENHRY, SYGVKD. The V end was cut by 10 bases, the J end by 2 bases, with 21 bases between. The CDR3 runs to 15 residues.

In this sample, this clonotype turned up many times. One end of the junction is discordant with germline, which a read error may explain. The CDR3 region is CASIQGNEQYF. The CDR3 region has the DNA TGCGCCAGCATACAGGGAAACGAACAGTACTTC. The V gene is TRBV10-2, the J gene TRBJ2-7; D may be TRBD1 (6 bases). The germline V gene encodes CDR1 WSHSY and CDR2 SAAADI. The CDR3 contains 11 residues.

The V call is TRBV9, the J call TRBJ1-2; D may be TRBD1 (6 bases). The germline V gene encodes CDR1 SGDLS and CDR2 YYNGEE. The CDR3 consists of 16 residues. The V and J ends lost 3 bases and 1 base respectively, with 16 bases between them. For the CDR3, the DNA is TGTGCCAGCAGCGCCCAGGAATACAGGGTTAACTATGGCTACACCTTC. It codes for CASSAQEYRVNYGYTF.

Here the CDR3 DNA reads TGCAGTGCTAGTCCGGACAGGGGCTCCGGCTACACCTTC. It encodes CSASPDRGSGYTF. The V gene is TRBV20-1, the J gene TRBJ1-2; 9 bases line up with TRBD1. CDR3 length equals 13 residues. The germline V gene has CDR1 DFQATT and CDR2 SNEGSKA (reference sequence). The V and J ends lost 3 bases and 8 bases, in that order; junction bases with no gene match: 7.

This clonotype was counted once. The chain links TRBV5-6 to TRBJ1-5; D is unclear. This CDR3 region has 14 residues. Germline CDR1 is SGHDT and CDR2 is YYEEEE. V lost 0 bases to trimming and J lost 6 bases, with 10 bases between them. The CDR3 nucleotides read TGTGCCAGCAGCTTGGCCGGGCGCGGTCAGCCCCAGCATTTT. Amino acid sequence: CASSLAGRGQPQHF.

This clonotype was detected only a few times. The V gene is TRBV25-1, the J gene TRBJ2-1, with D possibly being TRBD2 (5 bases). The V and J ends lost 8 bases and 8 bases respectively, with 13 bases between them. The CDR3 is 12 amino acids. Germline assignment: CDR1 MGHDK and CDR2 SYGVNS. CDR3 sequence reads: CASASTHDEQFF. The CDR3 DNA follows: TGTGCCAGCGCTAGCACCCACGATGAGCAGTTCTTC.

In this sample, this clonotype turned up many times. The V call is TRBV19, the J call TRBJ1-3; no clear D. V lost 4 bases and J lost 7, with 8 bases in between. CDR3 size: 12 residues. Germline V gene lookup returns CDR1 LNHDA and CDR2 SQIVND (reference sequence). CDR3 residues: CASSTGLNTIYF. The CDR3 coding sequence is TGTGCCAGTAGTACCGGACTGAACACCATATATTTT.

This clonotype turned up a few times. This chain uses TRBV7-6 with TRBJ1-3, with D hard to call. This CDR3 spans 16 amino acids. Per the germline V gene, CDR1 is SGHVS and CDR2 is FNYEAQ. V dropped 0 bases and J dropped 0 bases, with 9 bases sitting between them. CDR3 loop: CASSLAAGNSGNTIYF. CDR3 bases: TGTGCCAGCAGCTTAGCTGCGGGGAACTCTGGAAACACCATATATTTT. Full variable domain (rest looked up from reference TRBV7-6 and TRBJ1-3): GAGVSQSPRYKVTKRGQDVALRCDPISGHVSLYWYRQALGQGPEFLTYFNYEAQQDKSGLPNDRFSAERPEGSISTLTIQRTEQRDSAMYRCASSLAAGNSGNTIYFGEGSWLTVV.

This clonotype was picked up one time. The genes are TRBV4-1 and TRBJ1-5; a possible D gene is TRBD1 (5 bases). From germline, CDR1 is MGHRA and CDR2 YSYEKL. Trimming cost V 3 bases and J 3 bases, with 9 bases left between them. This CDR3 has 14 residues. The CDR3 sequence is CASSQGTFNQPQHF. DNA for the CDR3: TGCGCCAGCAGCCAGGGGACGTTCAATCAGCCCCAGCATTTT.